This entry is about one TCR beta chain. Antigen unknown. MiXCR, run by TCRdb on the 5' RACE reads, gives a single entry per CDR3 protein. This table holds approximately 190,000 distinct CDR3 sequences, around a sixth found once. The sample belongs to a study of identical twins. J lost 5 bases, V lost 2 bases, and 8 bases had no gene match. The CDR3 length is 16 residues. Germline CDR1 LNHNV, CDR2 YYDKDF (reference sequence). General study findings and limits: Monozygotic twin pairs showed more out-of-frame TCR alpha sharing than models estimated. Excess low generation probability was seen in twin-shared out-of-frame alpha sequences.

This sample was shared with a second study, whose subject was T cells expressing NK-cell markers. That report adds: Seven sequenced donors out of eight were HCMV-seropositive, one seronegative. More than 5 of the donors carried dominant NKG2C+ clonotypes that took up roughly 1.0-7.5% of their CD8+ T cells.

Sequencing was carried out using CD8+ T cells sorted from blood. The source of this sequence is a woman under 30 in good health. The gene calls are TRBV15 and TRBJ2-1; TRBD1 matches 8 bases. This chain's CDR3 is CATSRKRQGPDNEQFF. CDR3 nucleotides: TGTGCCACCAGCAGAAAAAGACAGGGGCCGGACAATGAGCAGTTCTTC.